This is a list of T cell receptor beta chains from one sample in a study of identical twins. Using its own MiXCR run on the 5' RACE reads, TCRdb lists one record per CDR3 protein. The sample includes some 320,000 distinct CDR3 sequences, 12% seen only once; the top ten take approximately 7.5%. These sequences were also reported in another study, on yellow fever vaccine responses in identical twins.

The source material was CD8+ T cells sorted from blood. These receptors were collected from a woman in her late teens or twenties in good health. Each CDR3 is given with its conserved first and last residue. D genes are given only for firm matches. Clone size is not always given. Where it is, it says once, few, many or a class for expanded clones.

V: TRBV5-1; D: TRBD1; size: NA; J: TRBJ2-2; CDR3: CASSPPGQGNTGELFF; DNA: TGCGCCAGCAGCCCCCCGGGACAGGGGAACACCGGGGAGCTGTTTTTT
V: TRBV20-1; D: TRBD2; size: many; J: TRBJ2-5; CDR3: CSARGALAGGPQETQYF; DNA: TGCAGTGCTAGAGGGGCACTAGCGGGAGGGCCCCAAGAGACCCAGTACTTC
V: TRBV5-1; D: TRBD1; size: many; J: TRBJ1-2; CDR3: CASGLTGYDGYTF; DNA: TGCGCCAGCGGATTGACAGGGTACGATGGCTACACCTTC
V: TRBV20-1; D: NA; size: many; J: TRBJ1-1; CDR3: CSASRPDLNTEAFF; DNA: TGCAGTGCTAGCCGCCCTGACCTGAACACTGAAGCTTTCTTT
V: TRBV12-3/TRBV12-4; D: NA; size: many; J: TRBJ2-1; CDR3: CASSIMALNEQFF; DNA: TGTGCCAGCAGCATAATGGCGTTGAATGAGCAGTTCTTC
V: TRBV4-1; D: TRBD1; size: few; J: TRBJ1-3; CDR3: CASSPRGQGDTIYF; DNA: TGCGCCAGCAGCCCGCGGGGACAGGGGGACACCATATATTTT
V: TRBV27; D: NA; size: NA; J: TRBJ1-5; CDR3: CASSPLAPDRNQPQHF; DNA: TGTGCCAGCAGTCCCCTAGCGCCGGACCGCAATCAGCCCCAGCATTTT
V: TRBV7-2; D: TRBD2; size: NA; J: TRBJ2-7; CDR3: CASSPQAGEEEQYF; DNA: TGTGCCAGCAGCCCCCAAGCGGGGGAAGAAGAGCAGTACTTC
V: TRBV12-3/TRBV12-4; D: NA; size: many; J: TRBJ1-1; CDR3: CASGGTANTEAFF; DNA: TGTGCCAGCGGCGGGACCGCGAACACTGAAGCTTTCTTT
V: TRBV12-3/TRBV12-4; D: NA; size: NA; J: TRBJ2-1; CDR3: CATRPGAGEQFF; DNA: TGTGCCACCCGACCAGGGGCGGGCGAGCAGTTCTTC
V: TRBV12-3/TRBV12-4; D: NA; size: few; J: TRBJ1-2; CDR3: CASSFTEVYGYTF; DNA: TGTGCCAGCAGTTTTACAGAGGTCTATGGCTACACCTTC
V: TRBV2; D: NA; size: many; J: TRBJ2-7; CDR3: CASLEGGDYEQYF; DNA: TGTGCCAGCCTCGAAGGGGGAGACTACGAGCAGTACTTC
V: TRBV14; D: TRBD1; size: NA; J: TRBJ2-2; CDR3: CASSRQGNPGELFF; DNA: TGTGCCAGCAGCCGACAGGGGAACCCCGGGGAGCTGTTTTTT
V: TRBV4-1; D: NA; size: NA; J: TRBJ1-2; CDR3: CASSQPTDRPNYGYTF; DNA: TGCGCCAGCAGCCAACCCACGGACAGACCAAACTATGGCTACACCTTC
V: TRBV29-1; D: TRBD2; size: many; J: TRBJ2-1; CDR3: CSVVGLAGSSYNEQFF; DNA: TGCAGCGTTGTTGGACTAGCGGGTAGCTCCTACAATGAGCAGTTCTTC
V: TRBV5-1; D: NA; size: many; J: TRBJ2-6; CDR3: CASSSVWTGANVLTF; DNA: TGCGCCAGCAGCTCCGTTTGGACTGGGGCCAACGTCCTGACTTTC
V: TRBV3-1; D: NA; size: few; J: TRBJ2-7; CDR3: CASSHTGRSYEQYF; DNA: TGTGCCAGCAGCCACACAGGGCGCTCCTACGAGCAGTACTTC
V: TRBV2; D: NA; size: NA; J: TRBJ2-5; CDR3: CASNPAEYQETQYF; DNA: TGTGCCAGCAATCCAGCGGAGTACCAAGAGACCCAGTACTTC
V: TRBV29-1; D: NA; size: many; J: TRBJ2-1; CDR3: CSVEVLSQGGEQFF; DNA: TGCAGCGTTGAAGTTTTGTCACAGGGAGGTGAGCAGTTCTTC
V: TRBV4-1; D: NA; size: once; J: TRBJ2-5; CDR3: CTSSQRETQYF; DNA: TGCACCAGCAGCCAGAGGGAGACCCAGTACTTC
V: TRBV4-2; D: TRBD2; size: few; J: TRBJ2-4; CDR3: CASSQDLAGVKDIQYF; DNA: TGTGCCAGCAGCCAAGATTTAGCGGGAGTGAAGGACATTCAGTACTTC
V: TRBV4-1; D: NA; size: few; J: TRBJ2-2; CDR3: CASSQDSQLAWTGELFF; DNA: TGCGCCAGCAGCCAAGATTCCCAGCTAGCATGGACCGGGGAGCTGTTTTTT
V: TRBV28; D: TRBD2; size: NA; J: TRBJ2-3; CDR3: CASTWGGRADTQYF; DNA: TGTGCCAGCACCTGGGGGGGAAGGGCAGATACGCAGTATTTT
V: TRBV9; D: NA; size: few; J: TRBJ2-7; CDR3: CASSLGTSHYEQYF; DNA: TGTGCCAGCAGCCTGGGAACTAGTCACTACGAGCAGTACTTC
V: TRBV28; D: NA; size: NA; J: TRBJ2-3; CDR3: CASSSETGTDTQYF; DNA: TGTGCCAGCAGTTCCGAGACCGGCACAGATACGCAGTATTTT
V: TRBV19; D: NA; size: once; J: TRBJ1-5; CDR3: CASRGGYNQPQHF; DNA: TGTGCCAGTCGAGGCGGGTATAATCAGCCCCAGCATTTT
V: TRBV4-2; D: NA; size: NA; J: TRBJ2-2; CDR3: CASREERSGTGELFF; DNA: TGTGCCAGCAGGGAGGAGCGCTCCGGCACCGGGGAGCTGTTTTTT
V: TRBV29-1; D: TRBD2; size: many; J: TRBJ2-1; CDR3: CSVTLTSGRRYNEQFF; DNA: TGCAGCGTCACTCTTACTAGCGGGAGACGCTACAATGAGCAGTTCTTC
V: TRBV28; D: TRBD1; size: few; J: TRBJ2-1; CDR3: CASSPQGPDNEQFF; DNA: TGTGCCAGCAGCCCACAGGGGCCGGACAATGAGCAGTTCTTC
V: TRBV29-1; D: NA; size: NA; J: TRBJ1-5; CDR3: CSVVRGICNQPQHF; DNA: TGCAGCGTTGTACGGGGGATTTGCAATCAGCCCCAGCATTTT
V: TRBV2; D: NA; size: NA; J: TRBJ2-3; CDR3: CASSEPGAADTQYF; DNA: TGTGCCAGCAGTGAACCGGGGGCCGCAGATACGCAGTATTTT
V: TRBV7-9; D: TRBD2; size: NA; J: TRBJ2-7; CDR3: CASSRLAGEDEQYF; DNA: TGTGCCAGCAGCCGACTAGCGGGAGAAGACGAGCAGTACTTC
V: TRBV6-1; D: NA; size: many; J: TRBJ1-2; CDR3: CASSEPPNGYTF; DNA: TGTGCCAGCAGTGAACCGCCAAATGGCTACACCTTC
V: TRBV12-3/TRBV12-4; D: NA; size: many; J: TRBJ2-2; CDR3: CASTPGLYTGELFF; DNA: TGTGCCAGCACCCCGGGACTTTACACCGGGGAGCTGTTTTTT
V: TRBV27; D: NA; size: few; J: TRBJ2-7; CDR3: CASSPWDDSYEQYF; DNA: TGTGCCAGCAGTCCCTGGGACGATTCCTACGAGCAGTACTTC
V: TRBV20-1; D: TRBD1; size: few; J: TRBJ2-1; CDR3: CSAREDRGVNEQFF; DNA: TGCAGTGCTAGAGAGGACAGGGGGGTAAATGAGCAGTTCTTC
V: TRBV7-9; D: TRBD1; size: few; J: TRBJ2-2; CDR3: CASSDWTGDTGELFF; DNA: TGTGCCAGCAGCGACTGGACAGGCGACACCGGGGAGCTGTTTTTT
V: TRBV27; D: TRBD1; size: NA; J: TRBJ2-1; CDR3: CASSQLGQGLFNEQFF; DNA: TGTGCCAGCAGTCAACTAGGACAGGGTTTATTCAATGAGCAGTTCTTC
V: TRBV6-1; D: TRBD1; size: NA; J: TRBJ1-1; CDR3: CASYGQGRTEAFF; DNA: TGTGCCAGCTACGGACAGGGTCGGACTGAAGCTTTCTTT
V: TRBV5-1; D: NA; size: many; J: TRBJ1-1; CDR3: CASSLEAGKNTEAFF; DNA: TGCGCCAGCAGCTTGGAGGCAGGGAAAAACACTGAAGCTTTCTTT
V: TRBV4-1; D: NA; size: many; J: TRBJ2-2; CDR3: CASSPRLVGNTGELFF; DNA: TGCGCCAGCAGCCCCAGACTAGTGGGGAACACCGGGGAGCTGTTTTTT
V: TRBV12-3/TRBV12-4; D: TRBD1; size: few; J: TRBJ1-6; CDR3: CASRGQGTSNSPLHF; DNA: TGTGCCAGCCGGGGACAGGGGACTTCTAATTCACCCCTCCACTTT
V: TRBV6-2/TRBV6-3; D: NA; size: NA; J: TRBJ2-6; CDR3: CASSSYGGANVLTF; DNA: TGTGCCAGCAGTTCGTACGGTGGGGCCAACGTCCTGACTTTC
V: TRBV2; D: TRBD1; size: few; J: TRBJ2-7; CDR3: CASMDRDHEQYF; DNA: TGTGCCAGCATGGACAGGGATCACGAGCAGTACTTC
V: TRBV28; D: NA; size: few; J: TRBJ1-1; CDR3: CASTLWGQEHMNTEAFF; DNA: TGTGCCAGCACCTTGTGGGGGCAAGAGCACATGAACACTGAAGCTTTCTTT
V: TRBV15; D: TRBD1; size: NA; J: TRBJ2-1; CDR3: CATSRDQDRVDEQFF; DNA: TGTGCCACCAGCAGAGATCAGGACAGGGTGGATGAGCAGTTCTTC
V: TRBV5-5; D: NA; size: NA; J: TRBJ2-3; CDR3: CASSTGVKTQYF; DNA: TGTGCCAGCAGTACTGGAGTGAAAACGCAGTATTTT
V: TRBV6-1; D: TRBD1; size: few; J: TRBJ1-1; CDR3: CASSTGQGSTEAFF; DNA: TGTGCCAGCAGTACGGGACAGGGGAGCACTGAAGCTTTCTTT
V: TRBV5-1; D: TRBD1; size: NA; J: TRBJ1-1; CDR3: CASSIGTGGGEAEAFF; DNA: TGCGCCAGCAGCATAGGGACAGGGGGCGGAGAGGCTGAAGCTTTCTTT
V: TRBV7-9; D: NA; size: NA; J: TRBJ2-1; CDR3: CASSLTGTNEHFF; DNA: TGTGCCAGCAGCTTAACCGGGACCAATGAGCATTTCTTC
V: TRBV7-4; D: NA; size: NA; J: TRBJ1-1; CDR3: CASSPTSGTRRRDTEAFF; DNA: TGTGCCAGCAGCCCGACCTCGGGGACCCGGAGACGGGACACTGAAGCTTTCTTT
V: TRBV5-1; D: NA; size: many; J: TRBJ2-5; CDR3: CASSFRTEETQYF; DNA: TGCGCCAGCAGCTTTCGGACAGAAGAGACCCAGTACTTC
V: TRBV12-3/TRBV12-4; D: TRBD1; size: many; J: TRBJ2-1; CDR3: CASSLARDRSNEQFF; DNA: TGTGCCAGCAGTTTAGCCCGGGACAGGAGCAATGAGCAGTTCTTC
V: TRBV20-1; D: NA; size: NA; J: TRBJ2-3; CDR3: CSARDAAPRGDTDTQYF; DNA: TGCAGTGCTAGAGATGCGGCGCCTAGGGGGGATACAGATACGCAGTATTTT
V: TRBV20-1; D: TRBD2; size: few; J: TRBJ2-3; CDR3: CSASRAGGLGTDTQYF; DNA: TGCAGTGCTAGCAGAGCGGGAGGGCTGGGCACAGATACGCAGTATTTT